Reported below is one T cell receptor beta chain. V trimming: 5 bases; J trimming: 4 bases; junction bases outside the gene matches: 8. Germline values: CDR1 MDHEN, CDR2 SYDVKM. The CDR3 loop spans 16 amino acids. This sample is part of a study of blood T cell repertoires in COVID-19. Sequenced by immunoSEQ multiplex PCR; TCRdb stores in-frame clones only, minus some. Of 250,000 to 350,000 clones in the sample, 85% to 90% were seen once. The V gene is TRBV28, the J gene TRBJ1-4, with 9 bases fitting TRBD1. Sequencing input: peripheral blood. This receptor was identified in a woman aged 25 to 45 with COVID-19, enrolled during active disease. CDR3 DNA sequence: TGTGCCAGCAGTCTGCCCCCGGGACAGGGTAATGAAAAACTGTTTTTT. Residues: CASSLPPGQGNEKLFF.